Listed here are 18 T cell receptor beta chains from one sample, sequenced in a study of long-term antiretroviral therapy in people with HIV. The run of the v3.0 immunoSEQ assay was at survey level. This table comes from immunoSEQ multiplex PCR, and its TCRdb copy is limited to in-frame clones, with some not included. The sample lists roughly 38,000 clones, 82% occurring once. The source was unsorted PBMCs, collected 0.3 years after starting antiretroviral therapy. The receptor source for this set is a man younger than 35 with HIV.

This chain uses TRBV5-1 with TRBJ2-3, with TRBD2 identical over 9 bases. The CDR3 length is 14 residues. Trimming cost V 5 bases and J 3 bases; bases outside gene matches: 4. Per the germline V gene, CDR1 is SGHRS and CDR2 is YFSETQ. DNA of the CDR3: TGCGCCAGCAGAAGCAGCGGGGGGACAGATACGCAGTATTTT. The encoded protein is CASRSSGGTDTQYF.

The rearrangement joins TRBV9 to TRBJ2-3; D might be TRBD2 (7 bases). Germline V gene sequence: CDR1 SGDLS, CDR2 YYNGEE. V was clipped by 3 bases and J by 2 bases, with 16 bases between them. The CDR3 runs to 16 residues. The CDR3 sequence is CASSEGGSLFTDTQYF. In DNA form, the CDR3 reads TGTGCCAGCAGCGAGGGGGGGTCTCTATTCACAGATACGCAGTATTTT.

This clone was seen more than once but under ten times. The chain carries TRBV5-4 and TRBJ1-2; D is perhaps TRBD1 (6 bases). The CDR3 spans 13 residues. Germline V CDR1 and CDR2: SGHNT, YYREEE (reference sequence). V dropped 4 bases and J dropped 3 bases, with 10 bases sitting between them. CDR3 nucleotides: TGTGCCAGCAGCCTACAGGGCGACTATGGCTACACCTTC. It yields the protein CASSLQGDYGYTF.

The rearrangement links TRBV5-4 to TRBJ2-5, with 8 bases identical to TRBD2. Germline trimming cut 0 bases from V and 2 bases from J; bases unmatched to any gene: 3. CDR3 length: 15 residues. The germline V gene has CDR1 SGHNT and CDR2 YYREEE (reference sequence). This chain's CDR3 is CASSLVVAGQETQYF. The CDR3 DNA follows: TGTGCCAGCAGCTTGGTGGTAGCGGGACAAGAGACCCAGTACTTC. Full variable domain (remainder filled in from reference TRBV5-4 and TRBJ2-5): ETGVTQSPTHLIKTRGQQVTLRCSSQSGHNTVSWYQQALGQGPQFIFQYYREEENGRGNFPPRFSGLQFPNYSSELNVNALELDDSALYLCASSLVVAGQETQYFGPGTRLLVL.

This clone has just a few counts. The V call is TRBV4-3, the J call TRBJ1-3, with D perhaps TRBD1 (5 bases). From germline, CDR1 is LGHNA and CDR2 YSLEER. The ends were cut back, 0 bases at V and 0 bases at J, with 18 bases in the middle. The CDR3 consists of 19 residues. Here the CDR3 reads CASSQDAGMGLYSGNTIYF. CDR3 nucleotides: TGCGCCAGCAGCCAAGACGCAGGGATGGGACTTTACTCTGGAAACACCATATATTTT.

This clone has a single count. The gene calls are TRBV11-2 and TRBJ2-2; maybe TRBD1 (6 bases). The germline gives CDR1 SGHAT, CDR2 FQNNGV. V was clipped by 3 bases and J by 7 bases, with 12 bases between them. CDR3 length equals 14 residues. The CDR3 protein is CASSFFQGIGELFF. For the CDR3, the DNA is TGTGCCAGCAGCTTTTTCCAGGGGATCGGGGAGCTGTTTTTT.

The CDR3 here is CASSQGEGGEYEQYF. Written as DNA, the CDR3 is TGTGCCAGCAGCCAAGGTGAAGGGGGCGAGTACGAGCAGTACTTC. The rearrangement links TRBV4-2 to TRBJ2-7; 7 bases map to TRBD1. The trim removed 1 base at V and 4 bases at J, leaving 7 bases unmatched. This CDR3 has 15 residues. The germline CDR1 and CDR2 sequences are LGHNA and YNFKEQ.

V and J are TRBV23-1 and TRBJ1-1; D gene uncertain. TRBV23-1 carries the ORF label, with uncertain function. The V end was cut by 8 bases, the J end by 0 bases, with 16 bases between. The length of the CDR3 is 15 residues. The CDR3 coding sequence is TGCGCCAGCGGCCCGAAGGGCCCCATGAACACTGAAGCTTTCTTT. Its protein product is CASGPKGPMNTEAFF.

The rearrangement links TRBV9 to TRBJ1-5, with unresolved D. The CDR3 is 14 residues long. Trimming stripped 0 bases from V and 4 bases from J, with 8 bases between. CDR1 SGDLS and CDR2 YYNGEE come from the germline V gene. The CDR3 sequence is CASSVGRANQPQHF. Here the CDR3 DNA reads TGTGCCAGCAGCGTAGGAAGGGCTAATCAGCCCCAGCATTTT. Combining the CDR3 with reference TRBV9 and TRBJ1-5 gives the whole variable domain DSGVTQTPKHLITATGQRVTLRCSPRSGDLSVYWYQQSLDQGLQFLIQYYNGEERAKGNILERFSAQQFPDLHSELNLSSLELGDSALYFCASSVGRANQPQHFGDGTRLSIL.

The V call is TRBV7-2, the J call TRBJ1-1, with 7 bases aligning to TRBD1. The germline gives CDR1 SGHTA, CDR2 FQGNSA. Trimming at V came to 0 bases and at J to 3 bases, leaving 19 bases not matched to a gene. The CDR3 is made up of 20 amino acids. In DNA, the CDR3 is TGTGCCAGCAGCTTAGCTTCCTATGGGAGGGGACAGCTATGGGACACTGAAGCTTTCTTT. Residues: CASSLASYGRGQLWDTEAFF.

This clone occurred a few times. V usage is TRBV5-6 and J usage is TRBJ1-2; D perhaps matches TRBD1 (5 bases). V lost 3 bases and J 6 bases, leaving 24 bases between the germline ends. Germline CDR1 reads SGHDT; CDR2 reads YYEEEE. The CDR3 covers 17 residues. CDR3 sequence reads: CASSYGTVLLPRDGYTF. As DNA, the CDR3 is TGTGCCAGCAGCTACGGGACCGTACTACTCCCTAGGGATGGCTACACCTTC. Variable domain in full (rest from reference TRBV5-6 and TRBJ1-2): DAGVTQSPTHLIKTRGQQVTLRCSPKSGHDTVSWYQQALGQGPQFIFQYYEEEERQRGNFPDRFSGHQFPNYSSELNVNALLLGDSALYLCASSYGTVLLPRDGYTFGSGTRLTVV.

For this clone: Compared with germline, one end of the junction differs, possibly owing to a read error. Other DNA sequences within the sample encode an identical CDR3. This rearrangement joins TRBV13 to TRBJ1-3, with D unclear. The CDR3 extends over 13 amino acids. The V gene's germline CDR1 is PRHDT and CDR2 FYEKMQ (reference sequence). The CDR3 spells CASSLGSGNTIYF. CDR3 DNA: TGTGCCAGCAGCCTAGGGTCTGGAAACACCATATATTTT.

The rearrangement links TRBV10-3 to TRBJ1-2; perhaps TRBD1 as D (5 bases). The CDR3 loop spans 12 amino acids. Germline CDR1 reads ENHRY; CDR2 reads SYGVKD. Deletions cut 11 bases from V and 1 base from J, with 11 bases between. The DNA for the CDR3 is TGTGCCGGGGGAGAATTTAACTATGGCTACACCTTC. Its translation is CAGGEFNYGYTF.

This rearrangement joins TRBV5-4 to TRBJ1-1; weak D call: TRBD1 (5 bases). The CDR3 extends over 13 amino acids. V dropped 2 bases and J dropped 5 bases, with 10 bases sitting between them. The germline CDR1 and CDR2 sequences are SGHNT and YYREEE (reference sequence). CDR3 in DNA: TGTGCCAGCAGCTTACGACAGAGTACTGAAGCTTTCTTT. Protein sequence: CASSLRQSTEAFF.

V gene TRBV6-6 combines with J gene TRBJ1-5, with 8 bases fitting TRBD1. Germline trimming cut 6 bases from V and 4 bases from J; bases unmatched to any gene: 5. Germline V CDR1 and CDR2: MNHNY, SVGAGI (reference sequence). The CDR3 is 14 residues long. Written as DNA, the CDR3 is TGTGCCAGCAGGACCGGGACAGGAAATCAGCCCCAGCATTTT. Translated: CASRTGTGNQPQHF.

This CDR3 reads CASGPTGTDTQYF. Here the CDR3 DNA reads TGTGCCAGTGGACCGACAGGCACAGATACGCAGTATTTT. The chain carries TRBV19 and TRBJ2-3; the D gene is possibly TRBD1 (5 bases). Germline values: CDR1 LNHDA, CDR2 SQIVND (reference sequence). The CDR3 covers 13 residues. V was clipped by 8 bases and J by 1 base, with 10 bases between them.

The J gene is TRBJ2-1, the V gene TRBV29-1; D remains unclear. The CDR3 is made up of 13 amino acids. The V gene's germline CDR1 is SQVTM and CDR2 ANQGSEA. Deletions cut 8 bases from V and 4 bases from J, with 15 bases between. The DNA of the CDR3 is TGCAGCCCTCCTCTACCTGGGTACAATGAGCAGTTCTTC. Translating it yields CSPPLPGYNEQFF.

This sequence joins TRBV9 and TRBJ2-2; 9 bases align to TRBD1. V lost 3 bases and J lost 6; bases outside the gene matches: 6. In germline, CDR1 is SGDLS, CDR2 YYNGEE. CDR3 length: 15 residues. The CDR3: CASSGTGTGSGELFF. For the CDR3, the DNA is TGTGCCAGCAGCGGCACCGGGACAGGGTCCGGGGAGCTGTTTTTT.